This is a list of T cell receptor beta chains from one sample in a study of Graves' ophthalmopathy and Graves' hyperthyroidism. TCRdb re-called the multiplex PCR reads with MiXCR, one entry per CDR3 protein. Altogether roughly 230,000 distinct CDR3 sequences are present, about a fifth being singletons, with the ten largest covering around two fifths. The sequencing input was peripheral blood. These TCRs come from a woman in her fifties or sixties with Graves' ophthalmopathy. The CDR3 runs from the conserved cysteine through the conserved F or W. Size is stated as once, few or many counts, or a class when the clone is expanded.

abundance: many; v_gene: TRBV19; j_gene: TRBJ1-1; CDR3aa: CASSGSWGPHTEAFF
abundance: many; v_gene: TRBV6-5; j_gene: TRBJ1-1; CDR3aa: CASRYRVANTEAFF
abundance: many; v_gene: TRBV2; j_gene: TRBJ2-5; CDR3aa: CASPLAGETQYF
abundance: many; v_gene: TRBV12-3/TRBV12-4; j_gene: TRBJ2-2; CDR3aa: CASSRHDGYTGELFF
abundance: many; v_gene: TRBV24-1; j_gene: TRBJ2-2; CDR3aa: CATSDPTGVRTGELFF
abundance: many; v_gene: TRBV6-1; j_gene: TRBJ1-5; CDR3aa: CASSEAKGRPQHF
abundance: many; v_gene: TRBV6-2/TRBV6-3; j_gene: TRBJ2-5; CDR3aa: CASSPPEQVETQYF
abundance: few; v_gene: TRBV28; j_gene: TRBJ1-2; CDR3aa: CASSATVRGYTF
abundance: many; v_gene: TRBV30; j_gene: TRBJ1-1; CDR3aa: CAWFTPLRQEEAFF
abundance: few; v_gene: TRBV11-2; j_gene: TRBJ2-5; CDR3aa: CASSLGPVRETQYF
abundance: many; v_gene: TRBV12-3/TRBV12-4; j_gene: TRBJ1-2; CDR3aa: CASSFGHRGGYGYTF
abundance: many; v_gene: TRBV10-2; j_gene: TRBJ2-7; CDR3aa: CASSERGRVNSEQYF